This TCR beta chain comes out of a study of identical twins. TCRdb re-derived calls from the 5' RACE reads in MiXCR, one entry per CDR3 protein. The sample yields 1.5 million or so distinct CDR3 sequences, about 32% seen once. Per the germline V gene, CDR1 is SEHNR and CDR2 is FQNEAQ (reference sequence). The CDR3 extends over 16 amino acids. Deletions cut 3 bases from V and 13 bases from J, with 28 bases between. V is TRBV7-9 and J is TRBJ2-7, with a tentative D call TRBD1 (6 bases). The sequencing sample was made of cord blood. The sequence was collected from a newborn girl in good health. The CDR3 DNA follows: TGTGCCAGCAGCTTCCCCCGGGACACATATTCCTACGGGCAATACTTC. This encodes CASSFPRDTYSYGQYF.